This TCR beta chain emerged from a study of neoadjuvant anti-PD-1 for oral cavity cancer. Assay used: immunoSEQ multiplex PCR; TCRdb lists only in-frame clones, some missing. The table records tens of thousands of clones, about four fifths of them present only once. The sample in question was PBMCs, obtained before nivolumab (anti-PD-1) treatment. This sequence was found in a person aged 35-79 years with oral cavity squamous cell carcinoma.

The CDR3 region has the DNA TGTGCCAGCAGCTTATATCCGGGTTATGAAAAACTGTTTTTT. Encoded protein: CASSLYPGYEKLFF. The rearrangement joins TRBV7-8 to TRBJ1-4; D is unresolved. CDR3 length: 14 amino acids. Germline-derived CDR1 and CDR2 are SGHVS and FQNEAQ. Trimming removed 2 bases from V and 6 bases from J, with 10 bases in between.